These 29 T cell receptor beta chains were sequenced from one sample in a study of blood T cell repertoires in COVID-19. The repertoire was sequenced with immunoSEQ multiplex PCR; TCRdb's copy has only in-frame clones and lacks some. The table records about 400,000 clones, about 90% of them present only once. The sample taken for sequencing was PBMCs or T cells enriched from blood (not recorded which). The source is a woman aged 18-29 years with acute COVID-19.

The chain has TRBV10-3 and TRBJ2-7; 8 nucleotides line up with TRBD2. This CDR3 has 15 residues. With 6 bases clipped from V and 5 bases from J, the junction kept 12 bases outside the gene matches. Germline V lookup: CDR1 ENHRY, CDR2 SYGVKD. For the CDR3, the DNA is TGTGCCATCAGCCCCCTCCCGGGAGGGTCTAACGAGCAGTACTTC. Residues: CAISPLPGGSNEQYF.

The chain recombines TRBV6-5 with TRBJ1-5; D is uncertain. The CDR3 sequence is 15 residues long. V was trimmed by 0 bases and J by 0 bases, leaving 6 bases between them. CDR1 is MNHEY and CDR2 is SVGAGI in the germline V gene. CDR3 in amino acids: CASSYSSNSNQPQHF. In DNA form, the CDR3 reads TGTGCCAGCAGTTACTCGAGTAATAGCAATCAGCCCCAGCATTTT.

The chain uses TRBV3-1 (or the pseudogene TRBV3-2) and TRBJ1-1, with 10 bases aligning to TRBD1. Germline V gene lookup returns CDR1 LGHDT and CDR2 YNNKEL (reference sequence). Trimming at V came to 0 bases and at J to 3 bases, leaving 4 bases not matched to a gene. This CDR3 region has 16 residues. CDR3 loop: CASSQDATGGDTEAFF. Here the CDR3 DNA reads TGTGCCAGCAGCCAAGATGCGACAGGGGGCGACACTGAAGCTTTCTTT.

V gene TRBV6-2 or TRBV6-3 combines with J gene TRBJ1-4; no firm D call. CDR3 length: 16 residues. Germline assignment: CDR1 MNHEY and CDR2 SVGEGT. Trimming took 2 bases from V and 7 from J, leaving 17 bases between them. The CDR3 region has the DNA TGTGCCAGCAGTTACCCTGGACGGATCGAGGGTGAAAAACTGTTTTTT. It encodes CASSYPGRIEGEKLFF.

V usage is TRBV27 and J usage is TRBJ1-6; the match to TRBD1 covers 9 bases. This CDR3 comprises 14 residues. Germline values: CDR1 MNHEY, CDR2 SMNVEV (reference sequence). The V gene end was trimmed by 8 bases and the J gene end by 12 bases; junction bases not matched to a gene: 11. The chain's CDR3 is CASSPGQGSEPLHF. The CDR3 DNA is TGTGCCAGCTCGCCGGGACAGGGAAGTGAACCCCTCCACTTT.

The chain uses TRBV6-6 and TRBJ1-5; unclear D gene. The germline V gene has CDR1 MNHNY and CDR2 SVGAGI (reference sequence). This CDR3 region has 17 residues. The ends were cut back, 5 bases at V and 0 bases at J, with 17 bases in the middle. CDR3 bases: TGTGCCAGCAGTCCGCGGGCTTATTACAATAGCAATCAGCCCCAGCATTTT. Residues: CASSPRAYYNSNQPQHF.

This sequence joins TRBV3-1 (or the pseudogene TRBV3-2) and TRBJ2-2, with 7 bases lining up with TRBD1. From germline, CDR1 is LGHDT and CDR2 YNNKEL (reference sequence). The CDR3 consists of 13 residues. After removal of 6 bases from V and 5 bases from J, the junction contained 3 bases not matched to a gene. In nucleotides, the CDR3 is TGTGCCAGCAGTCCGGACAGGACCGGGGAGCTGTTTTTT. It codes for CASSPDRTGELFF.

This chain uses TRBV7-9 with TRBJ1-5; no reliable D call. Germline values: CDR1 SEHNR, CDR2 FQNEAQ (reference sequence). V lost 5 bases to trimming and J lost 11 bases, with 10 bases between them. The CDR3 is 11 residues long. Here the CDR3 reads CASSEGVSQHF. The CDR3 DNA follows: TGTGCCAGCAGCGAGGGAGTGTCCCAGCATTTT.

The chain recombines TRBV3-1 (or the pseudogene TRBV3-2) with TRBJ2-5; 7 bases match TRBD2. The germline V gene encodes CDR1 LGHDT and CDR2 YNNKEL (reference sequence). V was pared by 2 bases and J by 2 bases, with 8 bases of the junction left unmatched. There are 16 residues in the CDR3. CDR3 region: CASSQLPSGKQETQYF. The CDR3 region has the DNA TGTGCCAGCAGCCAATTGCCTAGCGGAAAACAAGAGACCCAGTACTTC.

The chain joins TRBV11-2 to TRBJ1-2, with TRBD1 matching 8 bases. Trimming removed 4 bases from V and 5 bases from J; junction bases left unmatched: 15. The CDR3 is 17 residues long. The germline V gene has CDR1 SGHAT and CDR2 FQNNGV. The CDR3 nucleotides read TGTGCCAGCAGCTCAGCCCGGACAGGGTGGGAGGCATATGGCTACACCTTC. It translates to CASSSARTGWEAYGYTF.

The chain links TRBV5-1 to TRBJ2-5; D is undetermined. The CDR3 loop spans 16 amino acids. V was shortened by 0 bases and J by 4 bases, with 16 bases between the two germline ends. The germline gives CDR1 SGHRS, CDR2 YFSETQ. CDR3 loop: CASSLGMEQRGETQYF. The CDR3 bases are TGCGCCAGCAGCTTGGGGATGGAGCAGAGAGGAGAGACCCAGTACTTC. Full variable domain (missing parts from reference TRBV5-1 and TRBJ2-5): KAGVTQTPRYLIKTRGQQVTLSCSPISGHRSVSWYQQTPGQGLQFLFEYFSETQRNKGNFPGRFSGRQFSNSRSEMNVSTLELGDSALYLCASSLGMEQRGETQYFGPGTRLLVL.

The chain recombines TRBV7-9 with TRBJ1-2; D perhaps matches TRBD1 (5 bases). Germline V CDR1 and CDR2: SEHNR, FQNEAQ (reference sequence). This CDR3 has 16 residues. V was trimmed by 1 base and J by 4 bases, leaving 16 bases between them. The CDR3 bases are TGTGCCAGCAGCTTAGACAGGCTATATTGGGGCTATGGCTACACCTTC. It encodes CASSLDRLYWGYGYTF.

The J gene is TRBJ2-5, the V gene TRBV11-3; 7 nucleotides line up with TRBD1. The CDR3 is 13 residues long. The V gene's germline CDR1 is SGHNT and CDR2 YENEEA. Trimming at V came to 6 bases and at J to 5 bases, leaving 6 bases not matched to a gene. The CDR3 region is CASSRGREETQYF. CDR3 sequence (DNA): TGTGCCAGCAGTAGGGGGCGCGAGGAGACCCAGTACTTC.

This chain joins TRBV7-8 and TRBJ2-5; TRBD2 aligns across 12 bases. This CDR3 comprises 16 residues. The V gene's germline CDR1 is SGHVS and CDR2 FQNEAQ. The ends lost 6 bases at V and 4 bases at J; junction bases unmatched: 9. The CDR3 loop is CASSSPTSGSPETQYF. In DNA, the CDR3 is TGTGCCAGCAGTTCGCCGACTAGCGGGAGTCCAGAGACCCAGTACTTC.

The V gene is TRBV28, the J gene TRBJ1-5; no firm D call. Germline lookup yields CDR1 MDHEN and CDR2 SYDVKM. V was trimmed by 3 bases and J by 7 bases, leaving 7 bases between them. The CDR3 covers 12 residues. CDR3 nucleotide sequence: TGTGCCAGCAGTTTGAGTAAACAGCCCCAGCATTTT. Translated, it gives CASSLSKQPQHF.

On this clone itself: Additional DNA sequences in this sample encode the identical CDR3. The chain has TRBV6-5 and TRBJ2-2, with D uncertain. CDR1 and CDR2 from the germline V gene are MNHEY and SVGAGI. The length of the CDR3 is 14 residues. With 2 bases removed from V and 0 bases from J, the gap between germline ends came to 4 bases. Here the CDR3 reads CASSYLANTGELFF. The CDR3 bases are TGTGCCAGCAGTTACCTCGCGAACACCGGGGAGCTGTTTTTT.

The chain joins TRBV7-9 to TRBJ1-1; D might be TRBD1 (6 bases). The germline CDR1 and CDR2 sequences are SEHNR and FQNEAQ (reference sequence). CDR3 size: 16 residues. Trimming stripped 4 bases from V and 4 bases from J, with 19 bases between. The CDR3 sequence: CASSSRPRGYGTEAFF. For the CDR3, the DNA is TGTGCCAGCAGCTCCCGTCCCAGGGGTTATGGCACTGAAGCTTTCTTT.

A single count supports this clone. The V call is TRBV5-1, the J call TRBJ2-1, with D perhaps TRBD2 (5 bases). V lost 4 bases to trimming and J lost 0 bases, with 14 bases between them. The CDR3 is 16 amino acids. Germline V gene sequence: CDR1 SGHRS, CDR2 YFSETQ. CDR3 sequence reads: CASSTLTGGSYNEQFF. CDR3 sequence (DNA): TGCGCCAGCAGCACCCTAACTGGAGGCTCCTACAATGAGCAGTTCTTC.

CDR3 DNA: TGTGCCAGCAGCCAAGGATCGGGGGCCCAGCATTTT. It is translated as CASSQGSGAQHF. The chain combines TRBV3-1 (or the pseudogene TRBV3-2) with TRBJ1-5, with D maybe TRBD1 (5 bases). The CDR3 consists of 12 residues. In germline, CDR1 is LGHDT, CDR2 YNNKEL (reference sequence). V was cut by 1 base and J by 11 bases, with 9 bases left in between.

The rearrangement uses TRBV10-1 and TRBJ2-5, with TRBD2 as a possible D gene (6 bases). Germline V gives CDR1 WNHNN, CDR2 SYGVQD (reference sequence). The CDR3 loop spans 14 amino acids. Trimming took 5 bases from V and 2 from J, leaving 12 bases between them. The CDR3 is CASSRDSNQETQYF. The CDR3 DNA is TGCGCCAGCAGTCGGGACTCAAATCAAGAGACCCAGTACTTC.

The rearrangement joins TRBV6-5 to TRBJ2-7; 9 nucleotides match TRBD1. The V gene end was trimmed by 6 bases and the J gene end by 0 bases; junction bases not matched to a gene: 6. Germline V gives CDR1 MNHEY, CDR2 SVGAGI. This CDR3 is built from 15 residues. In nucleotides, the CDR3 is TGTGCCAGCAGCTTAGAGACAGGGGGCTCCTACGAGCAGTACTTC. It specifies CASSLETGGSYEQYF.

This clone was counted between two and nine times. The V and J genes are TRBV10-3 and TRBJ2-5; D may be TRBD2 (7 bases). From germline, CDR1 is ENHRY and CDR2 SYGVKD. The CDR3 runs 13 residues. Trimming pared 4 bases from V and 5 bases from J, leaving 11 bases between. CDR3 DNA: TGTGCCATCAGTGGGACTAGGGGGGAGACCCAGTACTTC. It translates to CAISGTRGETQYF.

CDR3 loop: CASSTGHQQYTF. In DNA form, the CDR3 reads TGTGCCAGCAGCACGGGACACCAACAGTACACCTTC. This chain joins TRBV28 and TRBJ1-2; a possible D gene is TRBD1 (6 bases). This CDR3 comprises 12 residues. The V gene's germline CDR1 is MDHEN and CDR2 SYDVKM. With 6 bases removed from V and 11 bases from J, the gap between germline ends came to 16 bases.

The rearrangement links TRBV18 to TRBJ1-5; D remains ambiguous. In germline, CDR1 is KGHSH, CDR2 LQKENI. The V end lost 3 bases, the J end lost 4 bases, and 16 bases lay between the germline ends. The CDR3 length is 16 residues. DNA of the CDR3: TGTGCCAGCTCACCTCCCGGAGGTGTAGGGAATCAGCCCCAGCATTTT. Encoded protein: CASSPPGGVGNQPQHF.

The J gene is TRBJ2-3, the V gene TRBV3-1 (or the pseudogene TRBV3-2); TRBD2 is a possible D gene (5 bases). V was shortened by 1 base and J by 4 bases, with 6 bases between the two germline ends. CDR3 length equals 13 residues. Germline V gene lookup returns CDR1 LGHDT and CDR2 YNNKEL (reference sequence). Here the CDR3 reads CASSQGSADTQYF. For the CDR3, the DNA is TGTGCCAGCAGCCAAGGTAGCGCAGATACGCAGTATTTT.

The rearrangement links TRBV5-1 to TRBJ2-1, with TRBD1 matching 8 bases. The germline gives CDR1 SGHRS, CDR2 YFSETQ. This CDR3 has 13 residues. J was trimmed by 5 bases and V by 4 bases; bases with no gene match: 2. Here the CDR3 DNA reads TGCGCCAGCAGCAGACAGGGGAACAATGAGCAGTTCTTC. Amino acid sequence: CASSRQGNNEQFF. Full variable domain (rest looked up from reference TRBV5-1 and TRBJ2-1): KAGVTQTPRYLIKTRGQQVTLSCSPISGHRSVSWYQQTPGQGLQFLFEYFSETQRNKGNFPGRFSGRQFSNSRSEMNVSTLELGDSALYLCASSRQGNNEQFFGPGTRLTVL.

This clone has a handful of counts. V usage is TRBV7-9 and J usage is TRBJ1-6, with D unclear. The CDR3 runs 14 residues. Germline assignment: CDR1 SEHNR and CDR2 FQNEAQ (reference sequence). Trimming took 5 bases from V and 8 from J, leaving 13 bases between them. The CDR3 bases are TGTGCCAGCAGCCCCTTTGTGGGAGATTCACCCCTCCACTTT. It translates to CASSPFVGDSPLHF. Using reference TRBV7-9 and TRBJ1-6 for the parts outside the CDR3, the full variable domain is DTGVSQNPRHKITKRGQNVTFRCDPISEHNRLYWYRQTLGQGPEFLTYFQNEAQLEKSRLLSDRFSAERPKGSFSTLEIQRTEQGDSAMYLCASSPFVGDSPLHFGNGTRLTVT.

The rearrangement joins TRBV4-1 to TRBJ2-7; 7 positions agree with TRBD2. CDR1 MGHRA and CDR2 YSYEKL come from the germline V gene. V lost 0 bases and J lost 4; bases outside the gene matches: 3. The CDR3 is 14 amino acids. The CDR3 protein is CASSQEGGSYEQYF. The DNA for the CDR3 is TGCGCCAGCAGCCAAGAGGGGGGGAGTTACGAGCAGTACTTC.

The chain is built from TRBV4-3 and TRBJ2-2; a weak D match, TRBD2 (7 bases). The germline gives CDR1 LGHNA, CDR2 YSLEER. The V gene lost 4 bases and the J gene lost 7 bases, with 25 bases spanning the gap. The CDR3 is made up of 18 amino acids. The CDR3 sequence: CASSRPKDSGKVGGELFF. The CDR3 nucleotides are TGCGCCAGCAGCCGCCCTAAGGACAGCGGGAAGGTCGGCGGGGAGCTGTTTTTT.